This T cell receptor beta chain appears in the sequencing data of a study of blood T cell repertoires in COVID-19. CDR1 is SGHNT, CDR2 YYREEE, per germline (reference sequence). V was cut by 0 bases and J by 2 bases, with 11 bases left in between. The CDR3 sequence is 15 residues long. In the study's own analysis: Reference gene primer amplification in the assay estimated nucleated cell counts. This table comes from immunoSEQ multiplex PCR, and its TCRdb copy is limited to in-frame clones, with some not included. D and trimming come from the DNA, and the V and J calls and clone size come from that table. The top ten hold roughly 15% of the sample, which has approximately 150,000 clones, about 79% seen once.

The sequencing input was PBMCs or T cells enriched from blood (not recorded which). The rearrangement links TRBV5-4 to TRBJ1-1; tentatively, D is TRBD1 (5 bases). This receptor was identified in a man aged 50-60 years who had recovered from COVID-19. This CDR3 reads CASSLARDSNTEAFF. The CDR3 bases are TGTGCCAGCAGCTTGGCCAGAGACAGTAACACTGAAGCTTTCTTT.